The 9 T cell receptor beta chains reported below all come from one sample, sequenced in a study of cytomegalovirus exposure and HLA in healthy donors. In the PCR, 60 Vbeta and 13 Jbeta primers were used. Using immunoSEQ multiplex PCR, the repertoire was profiled, and TCRdb retains in-frame clones only, with some absent. The repertoire includes some 120,000 clones, just under 75% of them detected once, and around 5% sits in the top ten. The specimen was PBMCs. These receptors came from a man in his sixties in good health and CMV-seropositive.

The V gene is TRBV9, the J gene TRBJ2-7, with TRBD1 identical over 11 bases. Germline V lookup: CDR1 SGDLS, CDR2 YYNGEE. Unmatched junction bases numbered 19, after V lost 7 bases and J lost 4 bases. The CDR3 is 18 residues long. The CDR3 protein is CASHYGTGGVCRRYEQYF. The CDR3, as DNA: TGTGCCAGCCACTACGGGACAGGGGGGGTTTGTCGGCGGTACGAGCAGTACTTC.

This chain uses TRBV10-3 with TRBJ1-3, with 9 nucleotides matching TRBD1. The CDR3 covers 12 residues. V shed 6 bases and J 11 bases; nucleotides not matched to a gene: 5. Per germline, CDR1 ENHRY and CDR2 SYGVKD. In DNA, the CDR3 is TGTGCCATCAGGGGACAGGGCAGGTCCATATATTTT. It yields the protein CAIRGQGRSIYF.

The chain employs TRBV29-1 and TRBJ2-3, with D unclear. V was trimmed by 1 base and J by 0 bases, leaving 5 bases between them. CDR1 SQVTM and CDR2 ANQGSEA come from the germline V gene. The CDR3 covers 13 residues. Written as DNA, the CDR3 is TGCAGCGTTGAAGCTGCGAGCACAGATACGCAGTATTTT. Translating it yields CSVEAASTDTQYF.

A few counts support this clone. The genes are TRBV10-2 and TRBJ2-6; D uncertain. Trimming shortened V by 5 bases and J by 2 bases, and 10 bases separated the two germline ends. This CDR3 region has 15 residues. Germline V CDR1 and CDR2: WSHSY, SAAADI. The CDR3 loop reads CASSYSITGANVLTF. The CDR3 nucleotides are TGCGCCAGCAGTTATTCTATTACTGGGGCCAACGTCCTGACTTTC.

Only one count was recorded for this clone. V gene TRBV28 combines with J gene TRBJ2-1; D perhaps matches TRBD2 (6 bases). Per the germline V gene, CDR1 is MDHEN and CDR2 is SYDVKM. The CDR3 covers 14 residues. The ends were cut back, 6 bases at V and 0 bases at J, with 9 bases in the middle. CDR3 region: CASSYGGSYNEQFF. DNA for the CDR3: TGTGCCAGCAGCTACGGGGGCTCCTACAATGAGCAGTTCTTC. The complete variable domain, with remaining parts taken from reference TRBV28 and TRBJ2-1, reads DVKVTQSSRYLVKRTGEKVFLECVQDMDHENMFWYRQDPGLGLRLIYFSYDVKMKEKGDIPEGYSVSREKKERFSLILESASTNQTSMYLCASSYGGSYNEQFFGPGTRLTVL.

The rearrangement uses TRBV7-2 and TRBJ2-3, with D unresolved. This CDR3 contains 12 residues. CDR1 is SGHTA and CDR2 is FQGNSA in the germline V gene. V lost 5 bases and J 5 bases, leaving 8 bases between the germline ends. CDR3 DNA: TGTGCCAGCAGCCCACGCAGAGATACGCAGTATTTT. It codes for CASSPRRDTQYF. Full variable domain (remainder filled in from reference TRBV7-2 and TRBJ2-3): GAGVSQSPSNKVTEKGKDVELRCDPISGHTALYWYRQSLGQGLEFLIYFQGNSAPDKSGLPSDRFSAERTGGSVSTLTIQRTQQEDSAVYLCASSPRRDTQYFGPGTRLTVL.

About this clone itself: A read error may account for a junction end that differs from germline. The gene calls are TRBV7-7 and TRBJ1-3, with D uncertain. Germline V gene lookup returns CDR1 SSHAT and CDR2 FNYEAQ (reference sequence). The CDR3 spans 15 residues. The CDR3, as DNA: TGTGCTAGCAGCTTTGCGTACGGAGGGGGAAACACCATATATTTT. Its translation: CASSFAYGGGNTIYF.

This sequence joins TRBV6-6 and TRBJ2-7, with D possibly TRBD1 on 6 matching bases. Trimming took off 6 bases at V and 5 bases at J, with 20 bases between the two ends. This CDR3 has 15 residues. CDR1 MNHNY and CDR2 SVGAGI come from the germline V gene (reference sequence). CDR3 residues: CASSRGSWQGNEQYF. DNA of the CDR3: TGTGCCAGCAGCCGCGGTTCGTGGCAGGGGAACGAGCAGTACTTC.

The rearrangement uses TRBV2 and TRBJ2-5, with TRBD2 matching over 9 bases. The J segment lost 2 bases and the V segment lost 7 bases, leaving 8 bases of the junction unmatched. CDR1 is SNHLY and CDR2 is FYNNEI in the germline V gene. CDR3 length: 15 residues. The CDR3: CASTRGSGGQETQYF. DNA for the CDR3: TGTGCCAGCACCCGAGGTAGCGGGGGTCAAGAGACCCAGTACTTC.